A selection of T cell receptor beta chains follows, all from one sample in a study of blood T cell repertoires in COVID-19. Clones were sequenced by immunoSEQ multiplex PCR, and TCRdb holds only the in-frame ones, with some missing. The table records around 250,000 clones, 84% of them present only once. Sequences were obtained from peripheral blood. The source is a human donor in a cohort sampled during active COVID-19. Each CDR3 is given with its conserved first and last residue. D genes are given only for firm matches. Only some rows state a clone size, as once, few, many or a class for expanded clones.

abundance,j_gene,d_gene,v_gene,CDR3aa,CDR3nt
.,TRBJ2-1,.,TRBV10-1,CASSELAPKRGNEQFF,TGCGCCAGCAGTGAGTTGGCCCCTAAACGAGGCAATGAGCAGTTCTTC
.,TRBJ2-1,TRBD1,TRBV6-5,CASSKWDSKDNEQFF,TGTGCCAGCAGCAAATGGGACAGTAAAGACAATGAGCAGTTCTTC
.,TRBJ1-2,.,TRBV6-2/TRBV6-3,CASSYPPTSNAGYTF,TGTGCCAGCAGTTACCCCCCGACTTCGAACGCGGGCTACACCTTC
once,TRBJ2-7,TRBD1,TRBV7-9,CASSHSGQGHYEQYF,TGTGCCAGCAGTCATTCGGGACAGGGGCACTACGAGCAGTACTTC
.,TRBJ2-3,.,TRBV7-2,CASSLAGAYTDTQYF,TGTGCCAGCAGCTTAGCGGGGGCGTATACAGATACGCAGTATTTT
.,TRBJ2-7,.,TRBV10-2,CASSGRAGLSYEQYF,TGCGCCAGCAGTGGGAGGGCAGGACTCTCCTACGAGCAGTACTTC
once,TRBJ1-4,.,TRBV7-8,CASSPGGSNEKLFF,TGTGCCAGCAGCCCCGGGGGGAGTAATGAAAAACTGTTTTTT
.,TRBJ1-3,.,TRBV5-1,CASSPPTGSGNTIYF,TGCGCCAGCAGCCCTCCTACCGGGTCTGGAAACACCATATATTTT
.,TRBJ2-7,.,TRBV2,CASSARAAYEQYF,TGTGCCAGCAGTGCGCGAGCGGCCTACGAGCAGTACTTC
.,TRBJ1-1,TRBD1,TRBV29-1,CSVEGLGGRQNEAFF,TGCAGCGTTGAAGGGCTAGGGGGCCGTCAGAATGAAGCTTTCTTT
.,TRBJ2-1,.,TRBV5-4,CASSLGGGQGNEQFF,TGTGCCAGCAGCTTGGGTGGGGGACAAGGCAATGAGCAGTTCTTC
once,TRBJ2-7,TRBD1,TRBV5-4,CASSRDRGTYEQYF,TGTGCCAGCAGCCGGGACAGGGGGACTTACGAGCAGTACTTC
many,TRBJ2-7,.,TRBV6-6,CASRHSGVGYEQYF,TGTGCCAGCAGACACTCGGGGGTCGGCTACGAGCAGTACTTC
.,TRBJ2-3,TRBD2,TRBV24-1,CATSDPGAGTDTQYF,TGTGCCACCAGTGATCCGGGAGCGGGAACAGATACGCAGTATTTT
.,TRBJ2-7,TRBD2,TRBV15,CATSDRSGRAYEQYF,TGTGCCACCAGCGACCGTAGCGGGAGGGCGTACGAGCAGTACTTC
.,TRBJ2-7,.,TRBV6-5,CASSPRAREFYEQYF,TGTGCCAGCAGCCCGCGTGCCAGGGAATTCTACGAGCAGTACTTC
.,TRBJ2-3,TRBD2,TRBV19,CACTHGAGGRTDTQYF,TGTGCCTGTACCCATGGAGCGGGAGGACGCACAGATACGCAGTATTTT
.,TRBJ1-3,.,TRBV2,CASTEGWGRTGNTIYF,TGTGCCAGCACCGAAGGATGGGGCAGAACCGGAAACACCATATATTTT
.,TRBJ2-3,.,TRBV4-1,CASSQDPPRVGASSTDTQYF,TGCGCCAGCAGCCAAGACCCTCCTCGAGTTGGGGCCTCTAGCACAGATACGCAGTATTTT
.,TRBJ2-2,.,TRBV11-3,CASSLARTGELFF,TGTGCCAGCAGCTTAGCCCGGACCGGGGAGCTGTTTTTT
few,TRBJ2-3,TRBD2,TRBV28,CASSEGLAGEKDGTDTQYF,TGTGCCAGCAGTGAGGGACTAGCGGGGGAGAAAGACGGCACAGATACGCAGTATTTT
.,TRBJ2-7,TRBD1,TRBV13,CASSPPRGQGDEQYF,TGTGCCAGCAGCCCACCTAGAGGACAGGGGGACGAGCAGTACTTC
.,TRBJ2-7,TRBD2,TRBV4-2,CASSQDLYSGRTNEQYF,TGTGCCAGCAGCCAAGATTTATACAGCGGGAGGACCAACGAGCAGTACTTC
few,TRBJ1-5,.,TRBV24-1,CATSGPLSNQPQHF,TGTGCCACCAGTGGGCCCCTTAGCAATCAGCCCCAGCATTTT